What follows are 22 T cell receptor beta chains derived from one specimen sequenced in a study of T cells in Graves' hyperthyroidism and ophthalmopathy. TCR beta CDR3 sequences were amplified from RNA transcripts. An initial round of RT-PCR targeting the TCR CDR3 relied on the HTBI primer set. Each CDR3 protein is one row after TCRdb ran MiXCR on the multiplex PCR reads. The sample consists of about 640,000 distinct CDR3 sequences, about 14% of them appearing once. Sequencing was carried out using blood. These receptors originate from a woman aged 45 to 65 with Graves' ophthalmopathy.

This clonotype has ten or more counts. The chain recombines TRBV6-1 with TRBJ2-1; D might be TRBD1 (6 bases). Per the germline V gene, CDR1 is MNHNS and CDR2 is SASEGT. The CDR3 is made up of 14 amino acids. V was clipped by 5 bases and J by 2 bases, with 10 bases between them. The CDR3 loop is CASSPGVAYNEQFF. The CDR3 region has the DNA TGTGCCAGCAGTCCAGGGGTAGCCTACAATGAGCAGTTCTTC.

The chain recombines TRBV12-3 or TRBV12-4 with TRBJ2-7; maybe TRBD2 (6 bases). The CDR3 consists of 16 residues. V dropped 1 base and J dropped 6 bases, with 19 bases sitting between them. The CDR3 reads CASSLGGGSNSGEQYF. The DNA of the CDR3 is TGTGCCAGCAGTTTAGGTGGGGGGAGTAATTCGGGCGAGCAGTACTTC.

This rearrangement joins TRBV5-6 to TRBJ2-1; tentatively, D is TRBD1 (5 bases). Trimming pared 0 bases from V and 6 bases from J, leaving 13 bases between. In germline, CDR1 is SGHDT, CDR2 YYEEEE. CDR3 length: 15 amino acids. In nucleotides, the CDR3 is TGTGCCAGCAGCTTGGCAGGGTTCTTCGGCAATGAGCAGTTCTTC. Residues: CASSLAGFFGNEQFF.

The chain uses TRBV7-2 and TRBJ2-1; D unresolved. The germline V and J ends were trimmed by 4 bases and 14 bases, with 18 bases remaining between them. Germline assignment: CDR1 SGHTA and CDR2 FQGNSA. This CDR3 region has 13 residues. The CDR3 here is CASSWTGSPEEFF. For the CDR3, the DNA is TGTGCCAGCAGCTGGACCGGGTCCCCCGAGGAGTTCTTC.

This clonotype was seen a few times. The chain is built from TRBV20-1 and TRBJ2-1; 9 positions agree with TRBD2. The germline V gene has CDR1 DFQATT and CDR2 SNEGSKA (reference sequence). There are 15 residues in the CDR3. The ends lost 1 base at V and 7 bases at J; junction bases unmatched: 8. CDR3 sequence reads: CSARVASGIRNEQFF. Written as DNA, the CDR3 is TGCAGTGCTAGAGTTGCTAGCGGGATTAGAAATGAGCAGTTCTTC.

The chain joins TRBV19 to TRBJ1-1, with D unresolved. CDR1 LNHDA and CDR2 SQIVND come from the germline V gene (reference sequence). The CDR3 loop spans 15 amino acids. V gave up 7 bases and J gave up 1 base, with 16 bases separating them. In DNA, the CDR3 is TGTGCCAGTAACACCAACTTTGTTCAGAACACTGAAGCTTTCTTT. Its protein product is CASNTNFVQNTEAFF.

This clonotype showed up many times. This chain joins TRBV6-2 or TRBV6-3 and TRBJ2-1; tentatively, D is TRBD2 (6 bases). Germline lookup yields CDR1 MNHEY and CDR2 SVGEGT. Trimming took 2 bases from V and 4 from J, leaving 12 bases between them. The CDR3 contains 15 residues. CDR3 residues: CASSYGAGIYNEQFF. In DNA form, the CDR3 reads TGTGCCAGCAGTTACGGAGCGGGTATATACAATGAGCAGTTCTTC.

This clonotype was observed a few times. This may arise from a read error, as a much more abundant clone is one base away. The gene calls are TRBV7-9 and TRBJ2-3; D unclear. Germline V lookup: CDR1 SEHNR, CDR2 FQNEAQ (reference sequence). Trimming removed 2 bases from V and 2 bases from J, with 11 bases in between. There are 15 residues in the CDR3. CDR3 in amino acids: CASSLRRPATDTQYF. The CDR3 bases are TGTGCCAGCAGCTTACGTCGACCAGCCACAGATACGCAGTATTTT.

This clonotype was detected many times. This chain uses TRBV20-1 with TRBJ2-1; D not resolved. There are 13 residues in the CDR3. Between the trimmed V and J ends, which lost 1 base and 4 bases, there was a span of 8 bases. The germline CDR1 and CDR2 sequences are DFQATT and SNEGSKA (reference sequence). CDR3 coding DNA: TGCAGTGCTAGAGGCGGTACTTACAATGAGCAGTTCTTC. Protein sequence: CSARGGTYNEQFF.

This clonotype occurred a few times. This chain links TRBV4-3 with TRBJ1-6; D is undetermined. Germline V gives CDR1 LGHNA, CDR2 YSLEER. V was cut by 1 base and J by 9 bases, with 13 bases left in between. CDR3 length: 15 amino acids. The CDR3 spells CASSQAAVRGSPLHF. As DNA, the CDR3 is TGCGCCAGCAGCCAAGCGGCGGTTCGTGGTTCACCCCTCCACTTT.

Many counts were recorded for this clonotype. CDR3 amino acids: CASTPTGAGPFYGYTF. The CDR3 nucleotides are TGTGCCAGCACTCCCACGGGGGCAGGCCCTTTCTATGGCTACACCTTC. The V and J genes are TRBV6-1 and TRBJ1-2, with a weak D call TRBD1 (6 bases). In germline, CDR1 is MNHNS, CDR2 SASEGT. The CDR3 extends over 16 amino acids. V lost 7 bases to trimming and J lost 4 bases, with 22 bases between them.

This clonotype appeared many times. The V gene is TRBV7-2, the J gene TRBJ2-3, with D perhaps matching TRBD1 (6 bases). The CDR3 is made up of 14 amino acids. From germline, CDR1 is SGHTA and CDR2 FQGNSA. V lost 5 bases to trimming and J lost 5 bases, with 14 bases between them. The CDR3 region is CASSNWGRIDTQYF. The CDR3 DNA sequence: TGTGCCAGCAGCAACTGGGGGCGTATAGATACGCAGTATTTT.

This clonotype was counted a few times. The chain joins TRBV20-1 to TRBJ2-5; D possibly corresponds to TRBD2 (6 bases). Germline assignment: CDR1 DFQATT and CDR2 SNEGSKA (reference sequence). CDR3 length: 13 residues. The V gene lost 7 bases and the J gene lost 4 bases, with 16 bases spanning the gap. The CDR3 DNA follows: TGCAGTGTGGTGGGAGGAGGGTTAGAGACCCAGTACTTC. Translation gives CSVVGGGLETQYF.

With respect to this clonotype: This clone may be a read error of a much larger clone one base away. The V gene is TRBV28, the J gene TRBJ2-1; the match to TRBD2 covers 8 bases. Trimming cost V 11 bases and J 2 bases; bases outside gene matches: 8. The CDR3 runs 14 residues. From germline, CDR1 is MDHEN and CDR2 SYDVKM. The DNA of the CDR3 is TGTGCCTGCTCTGCGGGAGGAACCTACAATGAGCAGTTCTTC. It is translated as CACSAGGTYNEQFF.

The table lists this clonotype with many counts. V and J are TRBV7-2 and TRBJ2-1; D ambiguous. The germline V and J ends were trimmed by 0 bases and 7 bases, with 10 bases remaining between them. Per germline, CDR1 SGHTA and CDR2 FQGNSA. The CDR3 runs 14 residues. DNA for the CDR3: TGTGCCAGCAGCTTAGCTGTCAGCGAAAATGAGCAGTTCTTC. It is translated as CASSLAVSENEQFF.

This clonotype was counted only a few times. The chain joins TRBV20-1 to TRBJ2-1; 8 bases fit TRBD2. Germline CDR1 DFQATT, CDR2 SNEGSKA (reference sequence). This CDR3 spans 15 amino acids. After removal of 5 bases from V and 0 bases from J, the junction contained 6 bases not matched to a gene. The CDR3 region has the DNA TGCAGTGCTCTAACCGGGACTAGCTCCTACAATGAGCAGTTCTTC. Protein: CSALTGTSSYNEQFF.

In this sample, this clonotype turned up a few times. V gene TRBV4-3 combines with J gene TRBJ2-3, with a tentative D call TRBD2 (6 bases). Germline CDR1 reads LGHNA; CDR2 reads YSLEER. With 1 base removed from V and 4 bases from J, the gap between germline ends came to 15 bases. This CDR3 has 16 amino acids. CDR3 in DNA: TGCGCCAGCAGCCAAGCCCGTCGGCGGGGAGCAGATACGCAGTATTTT. This gives the protein CASSQARRRGADTQYF.

This clonotype was observed at least ten times. The J gene is TRBJ2-1, the V gene TRBV28, with unresolved D. This CDR3 has 12 residues. V lost 3 bases and J 9 bases, leaving 9 bases between the germline ends. CDR1 is MDHEN and CDR2 is SYDVKM in the germline V gene. The DNA of the CDR3 is TGTGCCAGCAGTTTGTTGGGCGGTGAGCAGTTCTTC. Translation gives CASSLLGGEQFF.

The CDR3 spells CSVIGRATDTQYF. The CDR3, as DNA: TGCAGCGTTATTGGGAGGGCCACAGATACGCAGTATTTT. The chain combines TRBV29-1 with TRBJ2-3; TRBD2 matches 7 bases. Trimming removed 5 bases from V and 2 bases from J; junction bases left unmatched: 4. The CDR3 totals 13 residues. Germline V gene lookup returns CDR1 SQVTM and CDR2 ANQGSEA.

The rearrangement links TRBV19 to TRBJ2-2, with a possible D match to TRBD1 (7 bases). The germline CDR1 and CDR2 sequences are LNHDA and SQIVND (reference sequence). The CDR3 has 14 residues. Trimming removed 10 bases from V and 2 bases from J, with 14 bases in between. The chain's CDR3 is CATSTGTNTGELFF. The CDR3, as DNA: TGTGCCACTTCGACAGGGACTAACACCGGGGAGCTGTTTTTT.

There are many counts of this clonotype. The chain is built from TRBV27 and TRBJ2-3, with D tentatively TRBD2 (6 bases). In germline, CDR1 is MNHEY, CDR2 SMNVEV (reference sequence). V was cut by 8 bases and J by 2 bases, with 17 bases left in between. This CDR3 spans 15 amino acids. The CDR3 here is CASANSGYHTDTQYF. The CDR3 DNA reads as TGTGCCAGCGCAAATAGCGGCTACCACACAGATACGCAGTATTTT.

The V gene is TRBV14, the J gene TRBJ1-1; D uncertain. The V end lost 2 bases, the J end lost 4 bases, and 11 bases lay between the germline ends. The CDR3 contains 14 residues. Germline lookup yields CDR1 SGHDN and CDR2 FVKESK. CDR3 sequence (DNA): TGTGCCAGCAGCCAAAGCGGGTTAGGCACTGAAGCTTTCTTT. Residues: CASSQSGLGTEAFF. Using reference TRBV14 and TRBJ1-1 for the parts outside the CDR3, the full variable domain is EAGVTQFPSHSVIEKGQTVTLRCDPISGHDNLYWYRRVMGKEIKFLLHFVKESKQDESGMPNNRFLAERTGGTYSTLKVQPAELEDSGVYFCASSQSGLGTEAFFGQGTRLTVV.